Each of the 9 T cell receptor beta chains below was sequenced from the same sample in a study of regulatory T cells in long-lasting Graves disease. Relying on iRepertoire HTBI primers and Arm-PCR of CDR3 regions, the team built TCR beta libraries. TCRdb re-derived calls from the multiplex PCR reads in MiXCR, one entry per CDR3 protein. Of fewer than 450,000 distinct CDR3 sequences listed, roughly a quarter are singletons. Time point indicated: persistent/refractory GD, antithyroid drugs over 5 years with positive TRAb. RNA isolated from PBMCs was used to make the TCR library. This specimen consisted of peripheral blood mononuclear cells (PBMCs), obtained when the disease was refractory, from a patient treated with antithyroid drugs. The source of these receptors is a female donor with Graves disease.

V and J are TRBV6-2 or TRBV6-3 and TRBJ2-6; D is unresolved. The length of the CDR3 is 16 residues. V lost 0 bases and J lost 3, with 9 bases in between. CDR1 is MNHEY and CDR2 is SVGEGT in the germline V gene. The CDR3 DNA reads as TGTGCCAGCAGTTACTCGATGGGTGGTGGGGCCAACGTCCTGACTTTC. This gives the protein CASSYSMGGGANVLTF.

The sample holds a few counts of this clonotype. The rearrangement uses TRBV15 and TRBJ2-7; 9 bases line up with TRBD1. The length of the CDR3 is 14 residues. Per germline, CDR1 LNHNV and CDR2 YYDKDF (reference sequence). Trimming took 9 bases from V and 4 from J; bases not matched to a gene: 10. The CDR3 protein is CATKPGTGTYEQYF. In nucleotides, the CDR3 is TGTGCCACTAAACCCGGGACAGGGACATACGAGCAGTACTTC.

At least ten counts were recorded for this clonotype. The rearrangement joins TRBV6-1 to TRBJ1-4; the match to TRBD1 covers 10 bases. V trimming: 5 bases; J trimming: 6 bases; junction bases outside the gene matches: 9. This CDR3 region has 16 residues. From germline, CDR1 is MNHNS and CDR2 SASEGT. The CDR3 bases are TGTGCCAGCAGTCCGGGACAGGGGCGAGGGGATGAAAAACTGTTTTTT. It translates to CASSPGQGRGDEKLFF.

The chain joins TRBV25-1 to TRBJ2-1; the D is unclear. Germline CDR1 MGHDK, CDR2 SYGVNS. V was shortened by 4 bases and J by 3 bases, with 7 bases between the two germline ends. This CDR3 has 13 amino acids. Here the CDR3 reads CASSASLYNEQFF. The CDR3 nucleotides read TGTGCCAGCAGTGCCTCGCTCTACAATGAGCAGTTCTTC.

The chain joins TRBV28 to TRBJ2-7, with 7 bases matching TRBD1. The CDR3 is made up of 14 amino acids. Germline CDR1 and CDR2: MDHEN and SYDVKM. With 3 bases clipped from V and 3 bases from J, the junction kept 5 bases outside the gene matches. The CDR3 is CASSFTGDNYEQYF. DNA of the CDR3: TGTGCCAGCAGTTTCACAGGGGACAACTACGAGCAGTACTTC.

The V and J genes are TRBV7-8 and TRBJ2-7, with D tentatively TRBD1 (6 bases). The germline V and J ends were trimmed by 4 bases and 0 bases, with 13 bases remaining between them. This CDR3 comprises 15 residues. Germline V gives CDR1 SGHVS, CDR2 FQNEAQ. The CDR3 loop is CASSYNRQDSYEQYF. The CDR3 DNA is TGTGCCAGCAGCTACAACCGACAGGACTCCTACGAGCAGTACTTC.

The chain links TRBV20-1 to TRBJ2-4; D is perhaps TRBD2 (5 bases). The CDR3 covers 17 residues. Germline CDR1 is DFQATT and CDR2 is SNEGSKA (reference sequence). Trimming shortened V by 4 bases and J by 6 bases, and 25 bases separated the two germline ends. DNA of the CDR3: TGCAGTGCTATCCTGCCTCCCCCACTAGTTATTGGAAACATTCAGTACTTC. It codes for CSAILPPPLVIGNIQYF.

The chain is built from TRBV28 and TRBJ2-2; possible D gene TRBD2, 5 bases. Germline CDR1 is MDHEN and CDR2 is SYDVKM. The CDR3 contains 13 residues. Trimming cost V 1 base and J 7 bases, with 7 bases left between them. This chain's CDR3 is CASSLSGFGELFF. For the CDR3, the DNA is TGTGCCAGCAGTTTATCGGGGTTCGGGGAGCTGTTTTTT. Full variable domain (remainder filled in from reference TRBV28 and TRBJ2-2): DVKVTQSSRYLVKRTGEKVFLECVQDMDHENMFWYRQDPGLGLRLIYFSYDVKMKEKGDIPEGYSVSREKKERFSLILESASTNQTSMYLCASSLSGFGELFFGEGSRLTVL.

The V gene is TRBV28, the J gene TRBJ2-7, with D uncertain. In germline, CDR1 is MDHEN, CDR2 SYDVKM. This CDR3 has 13 residues. The V end lost 1 base, the J end lost 4 bases, and 8 bases lay between the germline ends. The CDR3, as DNA: TGTGCCAGCAGTTTATCACCCAAATACGAGCAGTACTTC. This translates into CASSLSPKYEQYF.